Below are 32 T cell receptor beta chains sequenced from a single sample in a study of blood T cell repertoires in COVID-19. TCRdb keeps only in-frame clones here, not all; method: immunoSEQ multiplex PCR. The sample lists around 72,000 clones; about nine tenths were seen once. The sequenced material came from peripheral blood. The source of these receptors is a woman in her forties or fifties with acute or convalescent COVID-19.

This chain links TRBV2 with TRBJ1-5; 8 bases fit TRBD1. Per the germline V gene, CDR1 is SNHLY and CDR2 is FYNNEI. The junction had 4 bases not matched to a gene; V was cut back by 5 bases and J by 1 base. The CDR3 loop spans 15 amino acids. CDR3 residues: CASSRDRTSNQPQHF. The CDR3 DNA is TGTGCCAGCAGTAGGGACAGGACCAGCAATCAGCCCCAGCATTTT.

The J gene is TRBJ1-2, the V gene TRBV6-5; 9 bases map to TRBD1. Germline CDR1 is MNHEY and CDR2 is SVGAGI. The CDR3 is made up of 13 amino acids. The V segment lost 8 bases and the J segment 3 bases; nucleotides outside the gene matches: 4. The CDR3 DNA reads TGTGCCAGCCAAAGGACAGGGGACTATGGCTACACCTTC. Translating it yields CASQRTGDYGYTF.

The chain couples TRBV27 to TRBJ2-7; TRBD2 matches at 8 bases. V trimming: 4 bases; J trimming: 1 base; junction bases outside the gene matches: 6. This CDR3 comprises 15 residues. Per germline, CDR1 MNHEY and CDR2 SMNVEV (reference sequence). The CDR3 DNA is TGTGCCAGCAGTTCCCGACTAGCGCAATCCTACGAGCAGTACTTC. Protein sequence: CASSSRLAQSYEQYF.

CDR3: CASLAGGSGANVLTF. The CDR3, as DNA: TGTGCCAGTTTAGCAGGGGGCTCTGGGGCCAACGTCCTGACTTTC. The rearrangement joins TRBV2 to TRBJ2-6, with TRBD1 matching 7 bases. CDR3 length: 15 amino acids. V lost 9 bases and J lost 0; bases outside the gene matches: 5. Germline V CDR1 and CDR2: SNHLY, FYNNEI.

As regards this clone: The junction departs from germline at one end; a sequencing error may be responsible. This chain uses TRBV19 with TRBJ1-2; D ambiguous. From germline, CDR1 is LNHDA and CDR2 SQIVND (reference sequence). This CDR3 comprises 12 residues. CDR3 in amino acids: CTSSIGLYGYTF. CDR3 bases: TGTACCAGTAGTATAGGTTTATATGGCTACACCTTC.

This chain joins TRBV6-1 and TRBJ1-6, with 9 nucleotides matching TRBD1. V gave up 3 bases and J gave up 1 base; unmatched junction bases: 10. CDR1 and CDR2 (germline): MNHNS, SASEGT. The CDR3 totals 19 residues. The CDR3 sequence is CASSDPGQGGRSYNSPLHF. Here the CDR3 DNA reads TGTGCCAGCAGTGACCCGGGACAGGGAGGTAGATCCTATAATTCACCCCTCCACTTT.

V is TRBV28 and J is TRBJ2-1; 9 bases fit TRBD2. Germline-derived CDR1 and CDR2 are MDHEN and SYDVKM. The V gene end was trimmed by 5 bases and the J gene end by 9 bases; junction bases not matched to a gene: 8. This CDR3 is built from 14 residues. CDR3 region: CASSRLSGSGEQFF. The CDR3 DNA follows: TGTGCCAGCAGTCGCCTTAGCGGGAGCGGTGAGCAGTTCTTC. Full variable domain (outside the CDR3, taken from reference TRBV28 and TRBJ2-1): DVKVTQSSRYLVKRTGEKVFLECVQDMDHENMFWYRQDPGLGLRLIYFSYDVKMKEKGDIPEGYSVSREKKERFSLILESASTNQTSMYLCASSRLSGSGEQFFGPGTRLTVL.

The gene calls are TRBV19 and TRBJ2-7; 7 bases are a match to TRBD1. Germline CDR1 LNHDA, CDR2 SQIVND (reference sequence). V shed 8 bases and J 4 bases; nucleotides not matched to a gene: 8. This CDR3 comprises 13 residues. The CDR3, as DNA: TGTGCCAGTTCAAGGGGGCGCGAGTACGAGCAGTACTTC. Its translation is CASSRGREYEQYF.

This rearrangement joins TRBV12-5 to TRBJ1-6; 9 bases map to TRBD1. Per germline, CDR1 LGHNT and CDR2 FRNRAP. The length of the CDR3 is 12 residues. J gave up 12 bases and V 5 bases, and 2 bases lay outside the gene matches. DNA for the CDR3: TGTGCTAGTGGTCAGGGACAGGGACCCCTCCACTTT. It is translated as CASGQGQGPLHF. The full variable domain, with the rest looked up from reference TRBV12-5 and TRBJ1-6, is DARVTQTPRHKVTEMGQEVTMRCQPILGHNTVFWYRQTMMQGLELLAYFRNRAPLDDSGMPKDRFSAEMPDATLATLKIQPSEPRDSAVYFCASGQGQGPLHFGNGTRLTVT.

The chain couples TRBV2 to TRBJ1-5, with D unclear. Germline V gene data show CDR1 as SNHLY and CDR2 as FYNNEI. V was clipped by 7 bases and J by 1 base, with 11 bases between them. This CDR3 comprises 14 residues. The CDR3 here is CASKEGLSNQPQHF. The CDR3 coding sequence is TGTGCCAGCAAGGAGGGTTTGAGCAATCAGCCCCAGCATTTT.

The gene calls are TRBV7-2 and TRBJ2-7; 10 nucleotides line up with TRBD2. J gave up 7 bases and V 4 bases, and 7 bases lay outside the gene matches. Per the germline V gene, CDR1 is SGHTA and CDR2 is FQGNSA. This CDR3 has 14 residues. The CDR3, as DNA: TGTGCCAGCAGCTCGGGACTAGCGACCGGGGAGCAGTACTTC. Residues: CASSSGLATGEQYF.

This chain connects TRBV5-1 to TRBJ2-1, with 11 positions matching TRBD2. CDR1 is SGHRS, CDR2 YFSETQ, per germline. This CDR3 comprises 15 residues. V gave up 6 bases and J gave up 3 bases; unmatched junction bases: 5. The CDR3 reads CASKGTSGGYNEQFF. The CDR3 DNA reads as TGCGCCAGCAAGGGAACTAGCGGGGGCTACAATGAGCAGTTCTTC.

This sequence joins TRBV28 and TRBJ1-5; D ambiguous. V shed 10 bases and J shed 7 bases, with 17 bases lying between them. CDR1 and CDR2 (germline): MDHEN, SYDVKM. CDR3 length equals 13 residues. The CDR3: CATEGLPAQPQHF. DNA for the CDR3: TGTGCCACCGAGGGTCTCCCAGCCCAGCCCCAGCATTTT.

The chain links TRBV3-1 (or the pseudogene TRBV3-2) to TRBJ1-5; D is ambiguous. This CDR3 has 15 amino acids. V was trimmed by 5 bases and J by 1 base, leaving 12 bases between them. CDR1 is LGHDT and CDR2 is YNNKEL in the germline V gene (reference sequence). Written as DNA, the CDR3 is TGTGCCAGCAGCTTCGGACTCCTCAGCAATCAGCCCCAGCATTTT. Translated: CASSFGLLSNQPQHF.

The chain combines TRBV2 with TRBJ1-1; D is ambiguous. This CDR3 has 11 residues. CDR1 and CDR2 (germline): SNHLY, FYNNEI. Trimming shortened V by 7 bases and J by 5 bases, and 8 bases separated the two germline ends. The CDR3 coding sequence is TGTGCCAGCACCCTCACTACTGAAGCTTTCTTT. It specifies CASTLTTEAFF.

The sample holds a few counts of this clone. The chain carries TRBV5-1 and TRBJ2-7; TRBD1 matches 9 bases. CDR3 size: 16 residues. The J segment lost 5 bases and the V segment lost 0 bases, leaving 9 bases of the junction unmatched. From germline, CDR1 is SGHRS and CDR2 YFSETQ. The CDR3 DNA reads as TGCGCCAGCAGCTTGGGAGTAGGGACAGGGAACCACGAGCAGTACTTC. Protein product: CASSLGVGTGNHEQYF.

The chain uses TRBV5-4 and TRBJ2-7; possibly TRBD1 for D (6 bases). Germline CDR1 reads SGHNT; CDR2 reads YYREEE (reference sequence). V shed 0 bases and J shed 2 bases, with 9 bases lying between them. This CDR3 contains 14 residues. The CDR3 here is CASSLEDRAYEQYF. The CDR3 bases are TGTGCCAGCAGCTTGGAGGACAGAGCCTACGAGCAGTACTTC.

V is TRBV6-1 and J is TRBJ1-5, with D unclear. CDR3 size: 16 residues. Germline CDR1 is MNHNS and CDR2 is SASEGT. V was trimmed by 2 bases and J by 3 bases, leaving 14 bases between them. CDR3 region: CASSEPRSVYNQPQHF. CDR3 nucleotides: TGTGCCAGCAGTGAACCCCGGTCTGTTTACAATCAGCCCCAGCATTTT.

The chain links TRBV5-1 to TRBJ2-3, with D unresolved. Germline CDR1 reads SGHRS; CDR2 reads YFSETQ. Trimming took 0 bases from V and 5 from J, leaving 4 bases between them. The CDR3 runs to 12 residues. For the CDR3, the DNA is TGCGCCAGCAGCTTGGAACTAGATACGCAGTATTTT. Residues: CASSLELDTQYF.

CDR3 in DNA: TGCGCCAGCAGCTTGGGCGGGGGTAATTACAATGAGCAGTTCTTC. It is translated as CASSLGGGNYNEQFF. The chain is built from TRBV5-1 and TRBJ2-1; 7 bases map to TRBD2. V was pared by 0 bases and J by 4 bases, with 4 bases of the junction left unmatched. Germline lookup yields CDR1 SGHRS and CDR2 YFSETQ. There are 15 residues in the CDR3.

This clone came up a few times. The J gene is TRBJ1-2, the V gene TRBV19; D unresolved. Trimming took off 6 bases at V and 6 bases at J, with 23 bases between the two ends. This CDR3 is 16 amino acids long. Germline CDR1 reads LNHDA; CDR2 reads SQIVND (reference sequence). This CDR3 reads CASSRREMGGPDGYTF. The DNA of the CDR3 is TGTGCCAGTAGCAGGCGGGAAATGGGCGGGCCGGATGGCTACACCTTC.

The count of this clone is one. V and J are TRBV2 and TRBJ1-1, with 12 bases fitting TRBD1. Per the germline V gene, CDR1 is SNHLY and CDR2 is FYNNEI. With 3 bases clipped from V and 1 base from J, the junction kept 3 bases outside the gene matches. This CDR3 is built from 16 residues. CDR3 DNA sequence: TGTGCCAGCAGTGACCCGGGACAGGGGGCGAACACTGAAGCTTTCTTT. Protein sequence: CASSDPGQGANTEAFF.

This clone has a handful of counts. V usage is TRBV7-3 and J usage is TRBJ2-2, with D hard to call. Germline V gives CDR1 SGHTA, CDR2 FQGTGA. The CDR3 extends over 13 amino acids. V shed 5 bases and J shed 9 bases, with 13 bases lying between them. The CDR3 loop is CASSRQENRELFF. In DNA, the CDR3 is TGTGCCAGCAGCCGACAAGAAAATCGGGAGCTGTTTTTT. The full variable domain, in which reference TRBV7-3 and TRBJ2-2 provide the parts outside the CDR3, is GAGVSQTPSNKVTEKGKYVELRCDPISGHTALYWYRQSLGQGPEFLIYFQGTGAADDSGLPNDRFFAVRPEGSVSTLKIQRTERGDSAVYLCASSRQENRELFFGEGSRLTVL.

This chain uses TRBV30 with TRBJ2-7, with 10 bases lining up with TRBD1. The V gene's germline CDR1 is GTSNPN and CDR2 SVGIG (reference sequence). The V segment lost 5 bases and the J segment 3 bases; nucleotides outside the gene matches: 13. This CDR3 comprises 16 residues. The CDR3 DNA reads as TGTGCCTGGCACCGAAAATCCGGGACAGGGGTCTACGAGCAGTACTTC. This codes for CAWHRKSGTGVYEQYF.

The sample holds a few counts of this clone. V and J are TRBV7-9 and TRBJ1-6; D unclear. This CDR3 has 15 amino acids. Trimming took off 1 base at V and 10 bases at J, with 14 bases between the two ends. The germline V gene encodes CDR1 SEHNR and CDR2 FQNEAQ (reference sequence). The CDR3 here is CASSLGAGSGSPLHF. The DNA for the CDR3 is TGTGCCAGCAGCTTAGGCGCAGGTAGTGGATCACCCCTCCACTTT.

The J gene is TRBJ2-1, the V gene TRBV11-3; D may be TRBD2 (5 bases). The V and J ends lost 5 bases and 0 bases respectively, with 11 bases between them. The germline CDR1 and CDR2 sequences are SGHNT and YENEEA. The CDR3 length is 15 residues. The CDR3: CASSRRRSSYNEQFF. The DNA of the CDR3 is TGTGCCAGCAGCCGCCGGAGGAGCTCCTACAATGAGCAGTTCTTC.

This clone was counted only a few times. The rearrangement uses TRBV28 and TRBJ1-4; 7 bases agree with TRBD1. The CDR3 spans 13 residues. Germline values: CDR1 MDHEN, CDR2 SYDVKM. The CDR3 region has the DNA TGTGCTACTCAGGGGGGAGTCGGTGAAAAACTGTTTTTT. Its translation is CATQGGVGEKLFF.

The V gene is TRBV3-1 (or the pseudogene TRBV3-2), the J gene TRBJ1-5; the D is unclear. CDR1 and CDR2 from the germline V gene are LGHDT and YNNKEL (reference sequence). Trimming removed 1 base at V and 7 bases at J, with 11 bases between. The length of the CDR3 is 14 residues. This CDR3 reads CASSQVGVRQPQHF. The CDR3 nucleotides read TGTGCCAGCAGCCAAGTTGGAGTGCGGCAGCCCCAGCATTTT.

CDR3 in DNA: TGTGCCAGTTCCGAGGCGGGAGGGTCCCGTGGAGAGACCCAGTACTTC. This codes for CASSEAGGSRGETQYF. The chain links TRBV19 to TRBJ2-5; 9 bases map to TRBD2. V shed 8 bases and J 4 bases; nucleotides not matched to a gene: 14. This CDR3 spans 16 amino acids. Germline values: CDR1 LNHDA, CDR2 SQIVND (reference sequence).

The chain carries TRBV5-8 and TRBJ1-6; D remains ambiguous. The germline V and J ends were trimmed by 4 bases and 8 bases, with 13 bases remaining between them. The germline V gene has CDR1 SGHTS and CDR2 YDEGEE. This CDR3 contains 14 residues. The CDR3 bases are TGTGCCAGCAGCGCCACCTCAGGATATTCACCCCTCCACTTT. Encoded protein: CASSATSGYSPLHF.

V is TRBV4-3 and J is TRBJ2-1; D not resolved. The CDR3 runs to 16 residues. V was trimmed by 0 bases and J by 4 bases, leaving 13 bases between them. Germline-derived CDR1 and CDR2 are LGHNA and YSLEER. CDR3 DNA sequence: TGCGCCAGCAGCCAAGATCCTACTAATTATTACAATGAGCAGTTCTTC. This codes for CASSQDPTNYYNEQFF.

The rearrangement joins TRBV5-6 to TRBJ1-6, with D possibly matching TRBD1 (6 bases). Trimming stripped 2 bases from V and 9 bases from J, with 18 bases between. The germline V gene encodes CDR1 SGHDT and CDR2 YYEEEE. The CDR3 sequence is 16 residues long. CDR3: CASSLSFLQGPSPLHF. In DNA, the CDR3 is TGTGCCAGCAGCTTAAGTTTTCTGCAGGGGCCTTCACCCCTCCACTTT. The full variable domain, with the rest looked up from reference TRBV5-6 and TRBJ1-6, is DAGVTQSPTHLIKTRGQQVTLRCSPKSGHDTVSWYQQALGQGPQFIFQYYEEEERQRGNFPDRFSGHQFPNYSSELNVNALLLGDSALYLCASSLSFLQGPSPLHFGNGTRLTVT.